This T cell receptor (beta chain) was documented in a study of blood T cells in healthy people across ages. This clonotype appeared many times. What it binds is not known. Combining a sample-barcoded 5' primer with a J-beta primer mix, a second PCR ran for about 6 to 12 cycles. All samples gave at least 3 million CDR3-containing paired-end reads. TCRdb re-derived calls from the 5' RACE reads in MiXCR, one entry per CDR3 protein. The sample lists approximately 680,000 distinct CDR3 sequences, roughly 32% seen once, with just over 15% in the top ten. Findings and limits, study-wide: Per-million-T-cell TCR beta diversity fell roughly linearly with age.

Per the germline V gene, CDR1 is SGHRS and CDR2 is YFSETQ. Trimming took 4 bases from V and 1 from J, leaving 12 bases between them. The CDR3 loop spans 15 amino acids. The specimen sequenced was blood. The sequence was obtained from an elderly woman in good health. The rearrangement joins TRBV5-1 to TRBJ1-5; possible D gene TRBD1, 6 bases. The CDR3 region is CASSLQGISNQPQHF. CDR3 DNA: TGCGCCAGCAGCCTCCAGGGGATCAGCAATCAGCCCCAGCATTTT.